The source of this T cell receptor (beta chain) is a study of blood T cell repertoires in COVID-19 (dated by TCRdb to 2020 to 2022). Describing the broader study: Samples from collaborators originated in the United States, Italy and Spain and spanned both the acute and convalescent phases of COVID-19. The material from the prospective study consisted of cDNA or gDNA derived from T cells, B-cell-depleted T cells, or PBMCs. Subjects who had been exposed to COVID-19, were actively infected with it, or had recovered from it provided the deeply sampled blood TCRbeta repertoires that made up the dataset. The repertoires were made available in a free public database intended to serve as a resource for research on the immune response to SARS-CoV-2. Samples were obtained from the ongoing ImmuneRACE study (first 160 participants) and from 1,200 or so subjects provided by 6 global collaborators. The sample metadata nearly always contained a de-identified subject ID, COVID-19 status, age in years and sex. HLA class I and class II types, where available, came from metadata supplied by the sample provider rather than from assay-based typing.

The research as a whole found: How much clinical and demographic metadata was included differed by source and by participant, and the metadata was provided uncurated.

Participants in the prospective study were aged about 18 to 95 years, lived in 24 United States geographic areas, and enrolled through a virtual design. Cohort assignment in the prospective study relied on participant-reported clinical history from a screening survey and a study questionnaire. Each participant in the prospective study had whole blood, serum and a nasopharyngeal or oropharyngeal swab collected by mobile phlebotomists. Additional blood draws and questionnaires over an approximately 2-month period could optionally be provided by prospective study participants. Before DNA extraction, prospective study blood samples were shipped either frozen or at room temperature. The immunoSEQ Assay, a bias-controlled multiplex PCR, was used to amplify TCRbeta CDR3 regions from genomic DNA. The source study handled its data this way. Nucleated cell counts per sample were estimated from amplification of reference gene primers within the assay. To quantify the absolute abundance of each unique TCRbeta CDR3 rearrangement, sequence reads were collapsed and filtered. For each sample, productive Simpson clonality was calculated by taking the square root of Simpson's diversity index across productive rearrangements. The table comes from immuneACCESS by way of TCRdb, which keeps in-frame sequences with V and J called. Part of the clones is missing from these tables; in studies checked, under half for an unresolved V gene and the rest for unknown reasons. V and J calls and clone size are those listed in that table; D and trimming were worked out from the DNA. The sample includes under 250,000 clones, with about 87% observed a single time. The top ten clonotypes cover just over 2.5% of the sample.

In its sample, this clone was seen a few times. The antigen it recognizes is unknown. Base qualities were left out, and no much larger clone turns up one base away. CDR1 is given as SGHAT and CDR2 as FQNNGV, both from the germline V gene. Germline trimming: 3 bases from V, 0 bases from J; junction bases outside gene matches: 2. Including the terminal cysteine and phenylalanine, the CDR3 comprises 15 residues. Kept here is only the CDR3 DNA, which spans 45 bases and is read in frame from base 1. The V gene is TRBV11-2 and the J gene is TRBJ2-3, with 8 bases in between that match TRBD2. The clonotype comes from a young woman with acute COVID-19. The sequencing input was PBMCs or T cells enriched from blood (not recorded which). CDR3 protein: CASSFRGGSTDTQYF. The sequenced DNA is TGTGCCAGCAGCTTCCGGGGGGGCAGCACAGATACGCAGTATTTT.